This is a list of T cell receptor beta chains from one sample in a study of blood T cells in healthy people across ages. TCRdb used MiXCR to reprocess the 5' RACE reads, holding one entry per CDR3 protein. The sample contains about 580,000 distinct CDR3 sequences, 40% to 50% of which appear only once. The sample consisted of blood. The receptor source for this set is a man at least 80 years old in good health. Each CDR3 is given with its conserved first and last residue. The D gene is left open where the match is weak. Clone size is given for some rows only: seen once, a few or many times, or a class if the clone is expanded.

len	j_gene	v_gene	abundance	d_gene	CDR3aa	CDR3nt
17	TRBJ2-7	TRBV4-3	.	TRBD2	CASSQSSAGGGFYEQYF	TGCGCCAGCAGCCAATCCTCAGCGGGAGGGGGTTTCTACGAGCAGTACTTC
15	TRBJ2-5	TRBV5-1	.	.	CASSFRSGGYETQYF	TGCGCCAGCAGCTTCAGGAGTGGGGGGTATGAGACCCAGTACTTC
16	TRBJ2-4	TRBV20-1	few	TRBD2	CSAPGPPSGMGNIQYF	TGCAGTGCTCCCGGCCCCCCGAGCGGGATGGGAAACATTCAGTACTTC
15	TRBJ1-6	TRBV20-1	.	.	CSAQIRETLNSPLHF	TGCAGTGCTCAGATTCGTGAGACACTTAATTCACCCCTCCACTTT
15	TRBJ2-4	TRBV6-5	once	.	CASSYGPLAKNIQYF	TGTGCCAGCAGTTACGGACCTCTAGCCAAAAACATTCAGTACTTC
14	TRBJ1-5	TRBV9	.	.	CASSSGLSNQPQHF	TGTGCCAGCAGCTCGGGACTTAGCAATCAGCCCCAGCATTTT
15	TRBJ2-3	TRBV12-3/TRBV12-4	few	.	CASSLPGQGGDTQYF	TGTGCCAGCAGTTTACCCGGACAGGGAGGGGATACGCAGTATTTT
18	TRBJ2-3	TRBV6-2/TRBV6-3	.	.	CASSYRTPREPSGDTQYF	TGTGCCAGCAGTTACCGGACACCCCGGGAGCCTTCAGGGGATACGCAGTATTTT
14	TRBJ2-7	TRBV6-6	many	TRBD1	CASSWTGVGYEQYF	TGTGCCAGCAGTTGGACAGGGGTCGGGTACGAGCAGTACTTC
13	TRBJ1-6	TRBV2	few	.	CASSGYRDSPLHF	TGTGCCAGCAGTGGTTACAGGGATTCACCCCTCCACTTT
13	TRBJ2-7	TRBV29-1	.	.	CSVVAAPGGEQYF	TGCAGCGTTGTAGCGGCCCCCGGGGGCGAGCAGTACTTC
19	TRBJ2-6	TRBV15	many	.	CATSRDKLGRISGANVLTF	TGTGCCACCAGCAGAGATAAATTGGGACGGATCTCTGGGGCCAACGTCCTGACTTTC
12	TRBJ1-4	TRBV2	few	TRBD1	CASGDRLRKLFF	TGTGCCAGCGGGGACAGGCTCAGGAAACTGTTTTTT
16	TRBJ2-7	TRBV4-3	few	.	CASSQEWEGAVHEQYF	TGCGCCAGCAGCCAAGAGTGGGAGGGGGCGGTTCACGAGCAGTACTTC
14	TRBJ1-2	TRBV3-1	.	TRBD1	CASSQDGTVYGYTF	TGTGCCAGCAGCCAAGACGGGACAGTCTATGGCTACACCTTC
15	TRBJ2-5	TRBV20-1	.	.	CSAQNRRLTQETQYF	TGCAGTGCACAAAATAGAAGACTGACTCAAGAGACCCAGTACTTC
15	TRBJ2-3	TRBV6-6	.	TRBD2	CASRPLGGLTDTQYF	TGTGCCAGCAGGCCCTTGGGAGGGCTCACAGATACGCAGTATTTT
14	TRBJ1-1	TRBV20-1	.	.	CSAPAGQLNTEAFF	TGCAGTGCTCCAGCCGGACAGTTGAACACTGAAGCTTTCTTT
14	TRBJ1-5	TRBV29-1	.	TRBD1	CSVRQGVGNQPQHF	TGCAGCGTTCGACAGGGGGTAGGCAATCAGCCCCAGCATTTT
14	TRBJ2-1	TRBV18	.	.	CASSPDLPSDEQFF	TGTGCCAGCTCGCCGGACCTCCCGAGCGATGAGCAGTTCTTC